The 25 T cell receptor beta chains reported below all come from one sample, sequenced in a study of identifying expanded T cells in peripheral blood (dated by TCRdb to the late 2010s). The library was prepared using the immunoSEQ multiplex PCR assay. TCRdb stores this immuneACCESS table with in-frame sequences only. Part of the clones is absent; in the studies checked, under half of the shortfall reflects unresolved V genes, and no reason is known for the rest. Counted in this sample were tens of thousands of clones; about nine tenths of them appeared once. The top ten clones comprise approximately 2.8% of the sample. The material sequenced was blood. These receptors were taken from a person between 18 and 75 years old in good health.

The rearrangement uses TRBV4-3 and TRBJ2-1; D is unresolved. The germline V and J ends were trimmed by 4 bases and 8 bases, with 18 bases remaining between them. CDR3 size: 15 residues. The germline CDR1 and CDR2 sequences are LGHNA and YSLEER. The CDR3 reads CASSPMSLLSDEQFF. The CDR3 DNA reads as TGCGCCAGCAGCCCAATGAGCCTACTCTCGGATGAGCAGTTCTTC.

J is TRBJ2-5 and V is TRBV10-3, with TRBD2 identical over 8 bases. CDR3 length: 14 residues. Looked up from germline, CDR1 is ENHRY and CDR2 is SYGVKD. The junction had 7 bases not matched to a gene; V was cut back by 8 bases and J by 2 bases. CDR3 nucleotide sequence: TGTGCCATCCGAGGTAGCGGGGCACAAGAGACCCAGTACTTC. Translation: CAIRGSGAQETQYF.

The genes are TRBV5-1 and TRBJ1-1, with a possible D match to TRBD1 (5 bases). This CDR3 is 14 amino acids long. Trimming shortened V by 4 bases and J by 4 bases, and 14 bases separated the two germline ends. The germline V gene encodes CDR1 SGHRS and CDR2 YFSETQ. The DNA for the CDR3 is TGCGCCAGCAGCCTACAGGTGGCCTCCACTGAAGCTTTCTTT. The encoded protein is CASSLQVASTEAFF.

The V call is TRBV5-1, the J call TRBJ2-1, with 10 positions matching TRBD2. V lost 4 bases and J lost 4; bases outside the gene matches: 5. CDR1 is SGHRS, CDR2 YFSETQ, per germline. The CDR3 has 15 residues. The CDR3 here is CASSLAGDVYNEQFF. CDR3 nucleotides: TGCGCCAGCAGCCTAGCGGGAGATGTGTACAATGAGCAGTTCTTC. The whole variable domain, remainder taken from reference TRBV5-1 and TRBJ2-1, is KAGVTQTPRYLIKTRGQQVTLSCSPISGHRSVSWYQQTPGQGLQFLFEYFSETQRNKGNFPGRFSGRQFSNSRSEMNVSTLELGDSALYLCASSLAGDVYNEQFFGPGTRLTVL.

The chain carries TRBV29-1 and TRBJ2-5, with D possibly being TRBD1 (6 bases). The V gene lost 2 bases and the J gene lost 7 bases, with 20 bases spanning the gap. Germline-derived CDR1 and CDR2 are SQVTM and ANQGSEA. The CDR3 spans 15 residues. As DNA, the CDR3 is TGCAGCGTTGAATGGGCGTTCTGGGGCAGGGGGACCCAGTACTTC. As protein: CSVEWAFWGRGTQYF.

The chain joins TRBV27 to TRBJ2-1, with D tentatively TRBD2 (6 bases). In germline, CDR1 is MNHEY, CDR2 SMNVEV (reference sequence). V lost 4 bases, J lost 1 base, and 17 bases lay in between. The CDR3 is 17 amino acids. In DNA, the CDR3 is TGTGCCAGCAGTTACGCCCGGAGTGGGAGGTCCTACAATGAGCAGTTCTTC. This sequence encodes CASSYARSGRSYNEQFF.

The chain employs TRBV18 and TRBJ1-2; tentatively, D is TRBD1 (5 bases). This CDR3 is built from 15 residues. Germline CDR1 KGHSH, CDR2 LQKENI. Trimming took 1 base from V and 0 from J, leaving 9 bases between them. The CDR3 here is CASSPRDGPNYGYTF. The CDR3, as DNA: TGTGCCAGCTCACCACGGGACGGTCCTAACTATGGCTACACCTTC.

The chain employs TRBV28 and TRBJ1-3; D gene ambiguous. The CDR3 is 17 residues long. Deletions cut 0 bases from V and 0 bases from J, with 12 bases between. CDR1 MDHEN and CDR2 SYDVKM come from the germline V gene. The CDR3 region has the DNA TGTGCCAGCAGTTTATGGGGCAGCCTGCTCTCTGGAAACACCATATATTTT. Residues: CASSLWGSLLSGNTIYF.

The chain carries TRBV9 and TRBJ2-5; either TRBD1 or TRBD2 may supply D (5 bases each). CDR3 size: 17 residues. V lost 0 bases, J lost 2 bases, and 17 bases lay in between. From germline, CDR1 is SGDLS and CDR2 YYNGEE. CDR3 sequence: CASSVDYVMGEQETQYF. The CDR3 coding sequence is TGTGCCAGCAGCGTAGACTATGTGATGGGGGAACAAGAGACCCAGTACTTC.

The count of this clone is one. This chain connects TRBV9 to TRBJ2-1, with 8 bases that match TRBD2. Trimming removed 0 bases from V and 8 bases from J; junction bases left unmatched: 1. CDR3 length: 13 amino acids. Germline assignment: CDR1 SGDLS and CDR2 YYNGEE. Written as DNA, the CDR3 is TGTGCCAGCAGCGTAGCGGGAGGGTATGAGCAGTTCTTC. Its translation is CASSVAGGYEQFF.

The chain has TRBV4-3 and TRBJ2-7; 11 positions agree with TRBD1. In germline, CDR1 is LGHNA, CDR2 YSLEER. This CDR3 spans 16 amino acids. V lost 0 bases to trimming and J lost 5 bases; unmatched junction nucleotides: 6. DNA for the CDR3: TGCGCCAGCAGCCAAGATCGCGGGACAGGGGGTGACGAGCAGTACTTC. It codes for CASSQDRGTGGDEQYF.

The V call is TRBV2, the J call TRBJ1-2; D is undetermined. The CDR3 covers 11 residues. Germline V gene lookup returns CDR1 SNHLY and CDR2 FYNNEI. V lost 6 bases to trimming and J lost 6 bases, with 8 bases between them. The CDR3 DNA follows: TGTGCCAGCAGAAGACGGGATGGCTACACCTTC. It specifies CASRRRDGYTF.

This sequence joins TRBV28 and TRBJ2-3; the match to TRBD1 covers 7 bases. Unmatched junction bases numbered 4, after V lost 3 bases and J lost 1 base. Germline loops: CDR1 MDHEN, CDR2 SYDVKM. The CDR3 is 15 amino acids. As DNA, the CDR3 is TGTGCCAGCAGTTTTTACGGGACAGGCACAGATACGCAGTATTTT. Its translation is CASSFYGTGTDTQYF.

J is TRBJ2-5 and V is TRBV11-2, with 9 bases aligning to TRBD1. The CDR3 is made up of 14 amino acids. CDR1 and CDR2 from the germline V gene are SGHAT and FQNNGV. The J segment lost 5 bases and the V segment lost 4 bases, leaving 5 bases of the junction unmatched. The CDR3 sequence: CASSSGTGMETQYF. In DNA form, the CDR3 reads TGTGCCAGCAGCTCCGGGACAGGGATGGAGACCCAGTACTTC.

This chain connects TRBV7-2 to TRBJ1-4; D not resolved. V lost 4 bases, J lost 4 bases, and 7 bases lay in between. The CDR3 is made up of 13 amino acids. The germline gives CDR1 SGHTA, CDR2 FQGNSA. In DNA, the CDR3 is TGTGCCAGCAGCTCCCGGATTAATGAAAAACTGTTTTTT. Translating it yields CASSSRINEKLFF.

The CDR3 region is CASSEGGWSQTYNEQFF. In DNA, the CDR3 is TGTGCCAGCAGTGAAGGGGGATGGAGTCAAACCTACAATGAGCAGTTCTTC. V is TRBV6-1 and J is TRBJ2-1; D gene unclear. CDR3 length equals 17 residues. The V end was cut by 1 base, the J end by 2 bases, with 15 bases between. Per germline, CDR1 MNHNS and CDR2 SASEGT.

Note on this clone: The germline gene is not matched at one end of the junction; a read error may be the cause. The genes are TRBV5-6 and TRBJ2-3; D remains ambiguous. The germline V gene has CDR1 SGHDT and CDR2 YYEEEE. The CDR3 is made up of 16 amino acids. CDR3 region: CASSAPDNPHTHTQYF. CDR3 DNA: TGTGCCAGCAGCGCTCCCGACAATCCCCACACACATACGCAGTATTTT.

V is TRBV4-1 and J is TRBJ1-6, with 7 bases aligning to TRBD1. Germline V gene lookup returns CDR1 MGHRA and CDR2 YSYEKL. The CDR3 is 14 residues long. The V and J ends lost 3 bases and 5 bases, in that order; junction bases with no gene match: 1. The chain's CDR3 is CASSQGQNNSPLHF. In DNA form, the CDR3 reads TGCGCCAGCAGCCAGGGACAGAATAATTCACCCCTCCACTTT.

The rearrangement joins TRBV11-3 to TRBJ2-1, with D maybe TRBD2 (6 bases). The germline V gene has CDR1 SGHNT and CDR2 YENEEA. The CDR3 sequence is 15 residues long. The V end was cut by 4 bases, the J end by 0 bases, with 10 bases between. The DNA of the CDR3 is TGTGCCAGCAGCTGGGACTCGAGCTCCTACAATGAGCAGTTCTTC. As protein: CASSWDSSSYNEQFF. Variable domain in full (rest from reference TRBV11-3 and TRBJ2-1): EAGVVQSPRYKIIEKKQPVAFWCNPISGHNTLYWYLQNLGQGPELLIRYENEEAVDDSQLPKDRFSAERLKGVDSTLKIQPAELGDSAVYLCASSWDSSSYNEQFFGPGTRLTVL.

This rearrangement joins TRBV9 to TRBJ2-7, with 8 bases lining up with TRBD2. V was clipped by 4 bases and J by 7 bases; unmatched bases: 10. The CDR3 sequence is 14 residues long. Germline CDR1 SGDLS, CDR2 YYNGEE. The CDR3 sequence is CASSPGTSAAEQYF. The CDR3 nucleotides are TGTGCCAGCAGCCCCGGGACTAGTGCCGCGGAGCAGTACTTC.

This clone showed up just a few times. The V call is TRBV19, the J call TRBJ2-5; D possibly matches TRBD1 or TRBD2 (5 bases each). This CDR3 has 14 residues. From germline, CDR1 is LNHDA and CDR2 SQIVND (reference sequence). Trimming cost V 5 bases and J 6 bases, with 16 bases left between them. CDR3 nucleotide sequence: TGTGCCAGTAGTCAGACCTGGGACGGGAAGACCCAGTACTTC. This codes for CASSQTWDGKTQYF.

The chain recombines TRBV6-6 with TRBJ2-1; TRBD1 might be the D (5 bases). Looked up from germline, CDR1 is MNHNY and CDR2 is SVGAGI (reference sequence). Deletions cut 6 bases from V and 10 bases from J, with 10 bases between. The length of the CDR3 is 11 residues. CDR3 residues: CASSLQGEQFF. CDR3 DNA sequence: TGTGCCAGCAGCCTCCAGGGCGAGCAGTTCTTC.

This chain joins TRBV2 and TRBJ2-7; D remains unclear. V was pared by 2 bases and J by 2 bases, with 10 bases between. The CDR3 sequence is 14 residues long. Germline CDR1 is SNHLY and CDR2 is FYNNEI. Written as DNA, the CDR3 is TGTGCCAGCAGTGAATTTAACGGAGCCTACGAGCAGTACTTC. This translates into CASSEFNGAYEQYF.

The rearrangement joins TRBV5-5 to TRBJ2-7; the match to TRBD2 covers 16 bases. Trimming removed 4 bases from V and 3 bases from J; junction bases left unmatched: 4. The CDR3 consists of 16 residues. The germline gives CDR1 SGHKS, CDR2 YYEKEE (reference sequence). The CDR3 region has the DNA TGTGCCAGCAGCCGGGGACTAGCGGGAGGGATCTACGAGCAGTACTTC. Amino acid sequence: CASSRGLAGGIYEQYF.

This rearrangement joins TRBV5-1 to TRBJ2-3, with a tentative D call TRBD2 (6 bases). Germline CDR1 is SGHRS and CDR2 is YFSETQ. Trimming pared 4 bases from V and 2 bases from J, leaving 11 bases between. The length of the CDR3 is 14 residues. Here the CDR3 reads CASSRDSSTDTQYF. The CDR3 nucleotides are TGCGCCAGCAGCCGGGACTCCTCCACAGATACGCAGTATTTT.